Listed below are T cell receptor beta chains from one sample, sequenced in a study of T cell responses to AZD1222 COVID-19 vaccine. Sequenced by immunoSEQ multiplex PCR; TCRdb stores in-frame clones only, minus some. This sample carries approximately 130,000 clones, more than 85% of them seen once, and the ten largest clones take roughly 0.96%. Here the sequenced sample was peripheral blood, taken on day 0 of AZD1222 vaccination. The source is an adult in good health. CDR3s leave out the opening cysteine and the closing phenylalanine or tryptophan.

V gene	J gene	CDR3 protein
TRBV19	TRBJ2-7	ASSIDHGNPYEQY
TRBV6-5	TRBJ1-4	ASRLRTGRNEKLF
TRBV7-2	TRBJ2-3	ASSLARGRGSTDTQY
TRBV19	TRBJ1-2	ASSTGGWRYT
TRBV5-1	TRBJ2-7	ASSLGGSLVYEQY
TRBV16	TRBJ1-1	ASSPEDRLNTEAF
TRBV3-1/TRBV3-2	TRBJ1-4	ASSPNSGEKLF
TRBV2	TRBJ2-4	ASSESGNGDIQY
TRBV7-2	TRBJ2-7	ASSFTGTGGYEQY
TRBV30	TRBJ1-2	AWSTTGGGGYT
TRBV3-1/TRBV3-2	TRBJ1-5	ASSQERNNQPQH
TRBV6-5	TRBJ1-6	ASSYGRGDSPLH
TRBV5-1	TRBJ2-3	ASSQDPLGGPQY
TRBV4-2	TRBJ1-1	ASSPGEGAHTEAF
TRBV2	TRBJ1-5	ASSEFRAVNLDQPQH
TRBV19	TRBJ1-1	ASSGWTGWSQNTEAF
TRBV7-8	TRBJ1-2	ASSLGRGYT
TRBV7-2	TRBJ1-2	ASSLGGDYYGYT
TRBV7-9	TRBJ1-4	ASSPTRGKLF
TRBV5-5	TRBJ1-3	ASSLERTGNTIY
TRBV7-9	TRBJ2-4	ASSLVGRVTRNIQY
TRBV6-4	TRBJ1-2	ASSPETGIGYT
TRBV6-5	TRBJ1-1	ASSYRGANTEAF
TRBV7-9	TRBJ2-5	ASSLGEGETQY
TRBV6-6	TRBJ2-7	ASTPGNIYEQY
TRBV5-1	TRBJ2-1	ASSLVTGPYNEQF
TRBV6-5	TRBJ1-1	ASSYQGNTEAF
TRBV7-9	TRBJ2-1	ASRIAAKEGSYNEQF
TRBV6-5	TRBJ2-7	ASSYLSSQSYEQY
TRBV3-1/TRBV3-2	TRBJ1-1	ASSQAGGYTEAF
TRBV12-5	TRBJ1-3	ASGLVTGGLVGTIY
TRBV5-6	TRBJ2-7	ASSRQGGRGEQY
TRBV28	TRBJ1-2	ASRGRTGSGYT
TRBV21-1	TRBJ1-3	ASSKSTGGDSGNTIY
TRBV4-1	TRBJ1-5	ASSQDEGRQPQH
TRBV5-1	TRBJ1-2	ASSARTGGNYGYT
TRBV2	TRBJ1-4	ASSLDRLNEKLF
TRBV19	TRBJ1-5	ASGPGPSRPQH
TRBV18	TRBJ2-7	ASSPPRLVGEQY
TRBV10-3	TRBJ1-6	AITTGGNSPLH
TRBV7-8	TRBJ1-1	ASSLVEGSDSDTEAF
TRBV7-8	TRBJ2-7	ASSLESQVLSYEQY
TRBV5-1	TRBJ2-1	ASSLAGQNYYNEQF
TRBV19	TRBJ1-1	ASRRRGMDTEAF
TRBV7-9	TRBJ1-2	ASSLALAGNYGYT
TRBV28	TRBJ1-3	ASSLRDRRGNTIY
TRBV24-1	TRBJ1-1	ATSDSRRAF
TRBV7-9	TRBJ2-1	ASSLVLGRGYNEQF
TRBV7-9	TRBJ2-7	ASSLGTFEQY